This TCR beta chain was observed in a study of T cells after yellow fever vaccination. Notes on the study in general: The secondary response peaked faster, at day 5 versus 15, but was weaker. Abundant bulk-derived clonotypes could contaminate FACS-sorted repertoires.

Production of TCR cDNA was by 5'RACE template switching, which also added a universal primer site and UMIs. From the 5' RACE reads, TCRdb called clonotypes with MiXCR, one entry per CDR3 protein. This table has 20,000 to 25,000 distinct CDR3 sequences, less than 3.5% appearing once. There are 16 residues in the CDR3. V was clipped by 0 bases and J by 11 bases; unmatched bases: 10. The germline V gene encodes CDR1 MGHRA and CDR2 YSYEKL. There are many counts of this clonotype. The J gene is TRBJ2-3, the V gene TRBV4-1; 11 positions match TRBD2. This material consisted of PBMCs, either bulk or a sorted T-cell subset (CD4+, CD8+, memory, or dextramer-sorted; not recorded which), taken 35 to 50 days after the first yellow fever vaccination. This TCR derives from a young man who received the YFV17D yellow fever vaccine. The CDR3 sequence is CASSQENRLAGGGQYF. The CDR3 bases are TGCGCCAGCAGCCAAGAAAATCGGCTAGCGGGGGGCGGGCAGTATTTT.